This T cell receptor (beta chain) was obtained from a study of T cell repertoires in cytomegalovirus infection. A single record per CDR3 protein comes from TCRdb applying MiXCR to the reads. The table includes about 260,000 distinct CDR3 sequences, approximately 14% detected once. Study-level points and caveats: Totalled public TCR beta family frequency picked out people who carried CMV plus the relevant HLA.

This clonotype was detected ten times or more. Its antigen is not known. Germline CDR1 is SGHVS and CDR2 is FQNEAQ. The length of the CDR3 is 12 residues. V was cut by 1 base and J by 7 bases, with 4 bases left in between. The chain is built from TRBV7-8 and TRBJ1-4; D uncertain. This receptor was obtained from a human donor in good health (CMV status not recorded). Some clones in this sample may be carry-over from other donors' samples. Sequenced sample: PBMCs. DNA for the CDR3: TGTGCCAGCAGCTTAGGGGTTGAAAAACTGTTTTTT. It yields the protein CASSLGVEKLFF.